This record looks at one T cell receptor (beta chain) sequence and its context. The antigen remains undetermined. One junction end disagrees with the germline gene, perhaps due to a read error. There were healthy Caucasian individuals from Russia, aged about 6 to 100, serving as donors. Every sample had a minimum of 6.5 million PBMCs isolated. There are 15 residues in the CDR3. Germline CDR1 reads SGHTA; CDR2 reads FQGNSA. These data are taken from a study of blood T cells in healthy people across ages. Notes on the study in general: The donors' CMV status was not determined, possibly confounding changes in expanded clonotypes.

Together with a sample-barcoded 5' primer, a J-beta primer mix was included in a second PCR lasting about 7 to 12 cycles. Each TCR beta cDNA got a 12-nucleotide random molecular identifier. TCRdb re-called the 5' RACE reads with MiXCR, one entry per CDR3 protein. This sample has about 970,000 distinct CDR3 sequences; roughly half occur once, and the top ten carry roughly a fifth. The origin of this receptor is a woman aged 60-70 years in good health. Sequencing was carried out using blood. The V gene is TRBV7-2, the J gene TRBJ1-6, with D maybe TRBD1 (6 bases). CDR3 sequence: CASSLAGQMNSPLHF. For the CDR3, the DNA is TGTGCCAGCAGCCTAGCGGGACAAATGAATTCACCCCTCCACTTT.